The 30 T cell receptor beta chains below come from one sample, sequenced in a study of beta chain features in type 1 diabetes. Findings and caveats of the study: Among all four CD4+ subsets, Type 1 diabetes patients had TCRB CDR3s that were moderately but significantly shorter.

No antigen is known for these receptors. Reverse transcribing all isolated RNA meant expressed TCRB transcripts were sequenced. Profiled with immunoSEQ multiplex PCR; TCRdb holds only in-frame clones, not every one. The top ten clones hold roughly 0.019% of a sample with 200,000 to 250,000 clones, roughly 14% of them seen once. Specimen: naive CD4+ T cells from blood. Receptors were obtained from a man aged 25 to 40 with type 1 diabetes.

The V call is TRBV30, the J call TRBJ1-5, with D perhaps matching TRBD1 (5 bases). From germline, CDR1 is GTSNPN and CDR2 SVGIG (reference sequence). The CDR3 is 14 residues long. Deletions cut 2 bases from V and 3 bases from J, with 11 bases between. CDR3 in DNA: TGTGCCTGGAGTACTGGACACAACAATCAGCCCCAGCATTTT. Its protein is CAWSTGHNNQPQHF.

This clone showed up just a few times. The chain combines TRBV14 with TRBJ2-5, with D perhaps matching TRBD2 (6 bases). The germline V gene has CDR1 SGHDN and CDR2 FVKESK. CDR3 length: 16 residues. V was shortened by 0 bases and J by 6 bases, with 17 bases between the two germline ends. CDR3 in DNA: TGTGCCAGCAGCCAAGATGTTGTGGGACTTGAAAAGACCCAGTACTTC. As protein: CASSQDVVGLEKTQYF.

The V call is TRBV5-1, the J call TRBJ2-3, with TRBD2 identical over 10 bases. V was clipped by 0 bases and J by 4 bases; unmatched bases: 8. Germline V gives CDR1 SGHRS, CDR2 YFSETQ. There are 17 residues in the CDR3. In DNA form, the CDR3 reads TGCGCCAGCAGCTTGGGCGTGAGGGGACTAGCGTCAGATACGCAGTATTTT. This codes for CASSLGVRGLASDTQYF.

This clone occurred a few times. The chain carries TRBV20-1 and TRBJ2-1; the match to TRBD2 covers 8 bases. After removal of 6 bases from V and 9 bases from J, the junction contained 1 base not matched to a gene. Germline lookup yields CDR1 DFQATT and CDR2 SNEGSKA (reference sequence). This CDR3 is built from 10 residues. The CDR3 region has the DNA TGCAGTGCCGGGAGGGGTGAGCAGTTCTTC. Translation: CSAGRGEQFF.

The chain couples TRBV2 to TRBJ2-7, with 9 bases aligning to TRBD1. V was pared by 6 bases and J by 7 bases, with 7 bases of the junction left unmatched. The CDR3 runs 13 residues. Germline V CDR1 and CDR2: SNHLY, FYNNEI. CDR3 sequence (DNA): TGTGCCAGCAGACAGGGGGCCGAGAGGGAGCAGTACTTC. Its protein is CASRQGAEREQYF.

The chain couples TRBV19 to TRBJ1-1; D ambiguous. The CDR3 sequence is 13 residues long. Germline V gene data show CDR1 as LNHDA and CDR2 as SQIVND (reference sequence). Between the trimmed V and J ends, which lost 5 bases and 1 base, there was a span of 8 bases. The CDR3 loop is CASSPTGNTEAFF. In DNA form, the CDR3 reads TGTGCCAGTAGTCCGACTGGGAACACTGAAGCTTTCTTT.

The chain recombines TRBV5-4 with TRBJ2-2; 11 bases agree with TRBD1. The CDR3 runs to 17 residues. Per the germline V gene, CDR1 is SGHNT and CDR2 is YYREEE (reference sequence). The J segment lost 6 bases and the V segment lost 4 bases, leaving 11 bases of the junction unmatched. Written as DNA, the CDR3 is TGTGCCAGCAGCGGCAGATGGGACAGGGGGAGTTCCGGGGAGCTGTTTTTT. This gives the protein CASSGRWDRGSSGELFF.

V and J are TRBV11-2 and TRBJ2-3; 8 positions match TRBD2. The trim removed 7 bases at V and 2 bases at J, leaving 11 bases unmatched. This CDR3 is 16 amino acids long. Germline V CDR1 and CDR2: SGHAT, FQNNGV. The CDR3 loop reads CASKATLAGLTDTQYF. The DNA for the CDR3 is TGTGCCAGCAAAGCTACGCTAGCGGGCCTCACAGATACGCAGTATTTT.

The rearrangement uses TRBV6-6 and TRBJ1-4; D remains ambiguous. This CDR3 has 15 residues. Germline V gives CDR1 MNHNY, CDR2 SVGAGI (reference sequence). Trimming shortened V by 4 bases and J by 0 bases, and 9 bases separated the two germline ends. CDR3 region: CASSSHEPTNEKLFF. CDR3 bases: TGTGCCAGCAGTTCCCATGAGCCAACTAATGAAAAACTGTTTTTT.

The V and J genes are TRBV15 and TRBJ1-5, with D hard to call. This CDR3 has 12 residues. The germline gives CDR1 LNHNV, CDR2 YYDKDF (reference sequence). Trimming removed 9 bases from V and 7 bases from J, with 13 bases in between. CDR3 amino acids: CATGPGEQPQHF. In DNA, the CDR3 is TGTGCCACAGGGCCCGGGGAACAGCCCCAGCATTTT. The complete variable domain, with remaining parts taken from reference TRBV15 and TRBJ1-5, reads DAMVIQNPRYQVTQFGKPVTLSCSQTLNHNVMYWYQQKSSQAPKLLFHYYDKDFNNEADTPDNFQSRRPNTSFCFLDIRSPGLGDTAMYLCATGPGEQPQHFGDGTRLSIL.

This chain uses TRBV2 with TRBJ2-5; the match to TRBD1 covers 11 bases. This CDR3 has 13 residues. The junction had 1 base not matched to a gene; V was cut back by 6 bases and J by 4 bases. The germline V gene encodes CDR1 SNHLY and CDR2 FYNNEI. The CDR3 region has the DNA TGTGCCAGCAGGGGGACAGGGGGAGAGACCCAGTACTTC. This sequence encodes CASRGTGGETQYF.

The table lists this clone with a few counts. CDR3 sequence: CAWQRTSRTDTQYF. CDR3 bases: TGTGCCTGGCAAAGGACTAGCCGCACAGATACGCAGTATTTT. V gene TRBV30 combines with J gene TRBJ2-3; 8 bases line up with TRBD2. The CDR3 is 14 residues long. The V gene's germline CDR1 is GTSNPN and CDR2 SVGIG (reference sequence). The junction had 5 bases not matched to a gene; V was cut back by 5 bases and J by 1 base.

This clone was counted only a few times. The V gene is TRBV11-2, the J gene TRBJ2-1; TRBD2 matches at 9 bases. The germline V gene has CDR1 SGHAT and CDR2 FQNNGV. This CDR3 has 15 amino acids. The ends lost 0 bases at V and 9 bases at J; junction bases unmatched: 6. CDR3 protein: CASSLEGGLAVEQFF. The CDR3 DNA is TGTGCCAGCAGCTTAGAGGGGGGACTAGCTGTTGAGCAGTTCTTC.

The V gene is TRBV2, the J gene TRBJ2-5; D perhaps matches TRBD1 (6 bases). The CDR3 has 13 residues. The V gene's germline CDR1 is SNHLY and CDR2 FYNNEI. Trimming removed 10 bases from V and 1 base from J, with 13 bases in between. CDR3 nucleotide sequence: TGTGCCACCCAAACAGGGTCCCAAGAGACCCAGTACTTC. As protein: CATQTGSQETQYF.

This clone turned up a few times. The chain recombines TRBV7-6 with TRBJ2-3; tentatively, D is TRBD1 (6 bases). Germline V CDR1 and CDR2: SGHVS, FNYEAQ. V was shortened by 5 bases and J by 0 bases, with 12 bases between the two germline ends. The CDR3 is 15 residues long. The CDR3 loop reads CASSRVQGSTDTQYF. CDR3 bases: TGTGCCAGCAGCCGCGTACAGGGTAGCACAGATACGCAGTATTTT.

The genes are TRBV5-1 and TRBJ2-5, with 11 positions matching TRBD1. Germline V gene sequence: CDR1 SGHRS, CDR2 YFSETQ. The V and J ends lost 6 bases and 5 bases, in that order; junction bases with no gene match: 6. The CDR3 covers 14 residues. The CDR3 region has the DNA TGCGCCAGCACCTTAGGGACAGGGGGTGAGACCCAGTACTTC. This sequence encodes CASTLGTGGETQYF.

The rearrangement links TRBV7-9 to TRBJ2-3, with D perhaps matching TRBD2 (6 bases). The CDR3 spans 17 residues. Germline CDR1 reads SEHNR; CDR2 reads FQNEAQ (reference sequence). The V end lost 7 bases, the J end lost 5 bases, and 25 bases lay between the germline ends. CDR3 protein: CASTTLGTAVALDTQYF. CDR3 nucleotides: TGTGCCAGCACCACCCTGGGGACTGCCGTAGCACTAGATACGCAGTATTTT.

The rearrangement uses TRBV5-1 and TRBJ2-5; 9 bases fit TRBD1. The CDR3 sequence is 15 residues long. Germline V gives CDR1 SGHRS, CDR2 YFSETQ. With V trimmed by 0 bases and J by 6 bases, 6 bases remained unmatched. The CDR3 DNA sequence: TGCGCCAGCAGCTTGGAGGGACAGGGTTTACAGACCCAGTACTTC. Its translation is CASSLEGQGLQTQYF.

A few counts support this clone. This chain connects TRBV7-2 to TRBJ2-1; D remains unclear. CDR1 SGHTA and CDR2 FQGNSA come from the germline V gene. The CDR3 has 15 residues. Trimming took off 2 bases at V and 2 bases at J, with 10 bases between the two ends. CDR3 nucleotides: TGTGCCAGCAGCTTACCCGCGCGGCCCTACAATGAGCAGTTCTTC. It specifies CASSLPARPYNEQFF.

The rearrangement joins TRBV7-9 to TRBJ2-5; a weak D match, TRBD1 (7 bases). V shed 5 bases and J shed 5 bases, with 15 bases lying between them. There are 14 residues in the CDR3. In germline, CDR1 is SEHNR, CDR2 FQNEAQ (reference sequence). In nucleotides, the CDR3 is TGTGCCAGCAGCCGACAGGGACTGGCGGAGACCCAGTACTTC. Its translation is CASSRQGLAETQYF.

This clone has more than one count but fewer than ten. This rearrangement joins TRBV9 to TRBJ1-5, with 9 bases lining up with TRBD1. This CDR3 is 16 amino acids long. Germline CDR1 is SGDLS and CDR2 is YYNGEE. Germline trimming cut 4 bases from V and 3 bases from J; bases unmatched to any gene: 8. CDR3 protein: CASSPGTGLDNQPQHF. CDR3 nucleotide sequence: TGTGCCAGCAGCCCGGGGACAGGGCTAGACAATCAGCCCCAGCATTTT. Looking up the rest from reference TRBV9 and TRBJ1-5 gives the full variable domain: DSGVTQTPKHLITATGQRVTLRCSPRSGDLSVYWYQQSLDQGLQFLIQYYNGEERAKGNILERFSAQQFPDLHSELNLSSLELGDSALYFCASSPGTGLDNQPQHFGDGTRLSIL.

This clone was seen only a few times. V and J are TRBV10-3 and TRBJ2-1; possibly TRBD2 for D (5 bases). This CDR3 spans 13 amino acids. V lost 2 bases and J lost 4, with 6 bases in between. Looked up from germline, CDR1 is ENHRY and CDR2 is SYGVKD. The CDR3 region is CAISEREYNEQFF. CDR3 bases: TGTGCCATCAGTGAGCGGGAATACAATGAGCAGTTCTTC.

The chain carries TRBV12-5 and TRBJ2-1; D gene ambiguous. Trimming took off 0 bases at V and 0 bases at J, with 12 bases between the two ends. Germline loops: CDR1 LGHNT, CDR2 FRNRAP. This CDR3 contains 17 residues. Here the CDR3 DNA reads TGTGCTAGTGGTTTGGTACTTCAGAGGCACTCCTACAATGAGCAGTTCTTC. Its protein product is CASGLVLQRHSYNEQFF. The full variable domain, its missing parts supplied by reference TRBV12-5 and TRBJ2-1, is DARVTQTPRHKVTEMGQEVTMRCQPILGHNTVFWYRQTMMQGLELLAYFRNRAPLDDSGMPKDRFSAEMPDATLATLKIQPSEPRDSAVYFCASGLVLQRHSYNEQFFGPGTRLTVL.

This sequence joins TRBV5-1 and TRBJ2-1; TRBD1 aligns across 9 bases. The CDR3 is 15 residues long. Germline V gene data show CDR1 as SGHRS and CDR2 as YFSETQ. Trimming removed 2 bases from V and 10 bases from J; junction bases left unmatched: 10. The CDR3: CASSFFGQGLDEQFF. The CDR3 region has the DNA TGCGCCAGCAGCTTCTTCGGACAGGGGTTGGACGAGCAGTTCTTC.

This chain connects TRBV28 to TRBJ2-7, with D possibly TRBD1 on 5 matching bases. Germline values: CDR1 MDHEN, CDR2 SYDVKM. The CDR3 spans 13 residues. Trimming took 6 bases from V and 2 from J, leaving 11 bases between them. The DNA for the CDR3 is TGTGCCAGCAGAGTAGGGGTAGCCTACGAGCAGTACTTC. Its translation is CASRVGVAYEQYF.

With respect to this clone: Distinct nucleotide sequences in the sample also encode this CDR3. The V gene is TRBV5-1, the J gene TRBJ2-7, with 9 bases that match TRBD1. The germline V gene encodes CDR1 SGHRS and CDR2 YFSETQ. The CDR3 runs to 14 residues. V dropped 0 bases and J dropped 2; count of bases not matched to a gene: 0. The CDR3: CASSLGTGAYEQYF. The CDR3 DNA sequence: TGCGCCAGCAGCTTGGGGACAGGGGCCTACGAGCAGTACTTC.

This clone was seen more than once but under ten times. CDR3 protein: CASSPQGASDTLHF. In nucleotides, the CDR3 is TGTGCCAGCTCACCGCAGGGGGCTTCGGATACCCTCCACTTT. The rearrangement joins TRBV18 to TRBJ1-6; the match to TRBD1 covers 8 bases. The CDR3 spans 14 residues. Trimming cost V 3 bases and J 14 bases; bases outside gene matches: 9. Germline V gene data show CDR1 as KGHSH and CDR2 as LQKENI.

The rearrangement uses TRBV6-1 and TRBJ1-5; D gene ambiguous. Germline loops: CDR1 MNHNS, CDR2 SASEGT. Deletions cut 3 bases from V and 4 bases from J, with 16 bases between. The length of the CDR3 is 16 residues. CDR3 coding DNA: TGTGCCAGCAGTGACGGTGTTCTAGCTGGGAATCAGCCCCAGCATTTT. The encoded protein is CASSDGVLAGNQPQHF.

This clone was detected only a few times. V and J are TRBV18 and TRBJ2-3; 10 bases match TRBD1. Germline V CDR1 and CDR2: KGHSH, LQKENI. There are 15 residues in the CDR3. V shed 2 bases and J 3 bases; nucleotides not matched to a gene: 2. This CDR3 is CASSPGTGVTDTQYF. DNA for the CDR3: TGTGCCAGCTCACCAGGGACAGGGGTAACAGATACGCAGTATTTT. The whole variable domain, remainder taken from reference TRBV18 and TRBJ2-3, is NAGVMQNPRHLVRRRGQEARLRCSPMKGHSHVYWYRQLPEEGLKFMVYLQKENIIDESGMPKERFSAEFPKEGPSILRIQQVVRGDSAAYFCASSPGTGVTDTQYFGPGTRLTVL.

This chain joins TRBV5-6 and TRBJ2-3, with 9 nucleotides matching TRBD2. From germline, CDR1 is SGHDT and CDR2 YYEEEE. Trimming took 4 bases from V and 4 from J; bases not matched to a gene: 13. This CDR3 is 17 amino acids long. The CDR3 sequence: CASSELPGLANADTQYF. The CDR3 DNA sequence: TGTGCCAGCAGCGAGTTACCGGGACTAGCTAACGCAGATACGCAGTATTTT.